The rows below give T cell receptor beta chains drawn from one sample of a study of cytomegalovirus exposure and HLA in healthy donors. TCRdb's copy holds only in-frame clones and misses some; the assay was immunoSEQ multiplex PCR. This sample has 150,000 to 200,000 clones, with around nine tenths found just once. The sequenced sample was PBMCs. These receptor sequences come from a woman younger than 30 in good health and CMV-seropositive. The CDR3 runs from the conserved cysteine through the conserved F or W. The D gene is left open where the match is weak. Clone size is stated in some rows and not others, as once, few, many or a class when expanded.

clone size,J gene,V gene,D gene,CDR3 protein,CDR3 DNA
-,TRBJ1-1,TRBV7-9,-,CASSSYRTEAFF,TGTGCCAGCAGCTCGTATAGAACTGAAGCTTTCTTT
-,TRBJ2-6,TRBV28,-,CASSRWTLQTYSGANVLTF,TGTGCCAGCAGCCGATGGACACTCCAGACATACTCTGGGGCCAACGTCCTGACTTTC
few,TRBJ1-1,TRBV4-1,-,CASSHGGQYTEAFF,TGCGCCAGCAGCCACGGCGGGCAGTACACTGAAGCTTTCTTT
once,TRBJ1-5,TRBV27,-,CASSLSGVPYSNQPQHF,TGTGCCAGCAGTTTATCAGGAGTTCCGTATAGCAATCAGCCCCAGCATTTT
once,TRBJ2-2,TRBV9,TRBD2,CASSVVASGITGELFF,TGTGCCAGCAGCGTAGTGGCTAGCGGAATCACCGGGGAGCTGTTTTTT
-,TRBJ1-2,TRBV2,-,CASKGEGFGYGYTF,TGTGCCAGCAAGGGTGAGGGATTTGGCTATGGCTACACCTTC
-,TRBJ1-1,TRBV27,TRBD1,CASIGRTGNTEAFF,TGTGCCAGCATTGGGAGGACAGGGAACACTGAAGCTTTCTTT
-,TRBJ2-7,TRBV11-3,TRBD1,CASSRGQGNYEQYF,TGTGCCAGCAGCCGGGGACAGGGGAACTACGAGCAGTACTTC
-,TRBJ2-5,TRBV7-2,TRBD1,CASNERRGLETQYF,TGTGCCAGCAATGAGCGCAGGGGGCTTGAGACCCAGTACTTC
-,TRBJ2-7,TRBV30,TRBD2,CAWKRIEREFLAYEQYF,TGTGCCTGGAAAAGGATCGAGCGGGAGTTCTTGGCCTACGAGCAGTACTTC
-,TRBJ1-1,TRBV2,TRBD1,CASSLVGQLAPEAFF,TGTGCCAGCAGCCTTGTGGGACAGTTGGCCCCCGAAGCTTTCTTT
-,TRBJ1-1,TRBV9,TRBD1,CASSVTGYAATEAFF,TGTGCCAGCAGCGTGACAGGGTACGCGGCCACTGAAGCTTTCTTT
-,TRBJ1-5,TRBV21-1,-,CASTRRDRGNQPQHF,TGTGCCAGCACCCGCAGGGACAGGGGGAATCAGCCCCAGCATTTT
-,TRBJ2-1,TRBV10-1,-,CATARRPGNEQFF,TGCGCCACCGCTCGGAGGCCTGGCAATGAGCAGTTCTTC
-,TRBJ1-1,TRBV5-1,-,CASSSGDWNTEAFF,TGCGCCAGCTCGTCCGGGGATTGGAACACTGAAGCTTTCTTT
-,TRBJ1-5,TRBV2,TRBD1,CASSETGVPRPQHF,TGTGCCAGCAGCGAAACAGGGGTCCCTCGGCCCCAGCATTTT
-,TRBJ2-3,TRBV4-1,-,CASSQDARSRTDTQYF,TGCGCCAGCAGCCAAGACGCGAGGAGTCGGACAGATACGCAGTATTTT
few,TRBJ1-5,TRBV19,-,CASATGSNQPQHF,TGTGCCAGTGCTACAGGGAGCAATCAGCCCCAGCATTTT
-,TRBJ2-2,TRBV29-1,TRBD1,CSVAGQGNTGELFF,TGCAGCGTTGCGGGACAGGGGAACACCGGGGAGCTGTTTTTT
-,TRBJ1-3,TRBV28,-,CASSFVGNTIYF,TGTGCCAGCAGTTTCGTTGGAAACACCATATATTTT
-,TRBJ2-7,TRBV27,TRBD2,CASSSRLAGGPHEQYF,TGTGCCAGCAGTTCCCGACTAGCGGGAGGGCCCCACGAGCAGTACTTC
-,TRBJ2-7,TRBV9,TRBD1,CASSAEQGFEQYF,TGTGCCAGCAGCGCCGAACAGGGGTTCGAGCAGTACTTC
-,TRBJ1-3,TRBV19,TRBD1,CASKETGWISGNTIYF,TGTGCCAGTAAAGAGACAGGGTGGATCTCTGGAAACACCATATATTTT
-,TRBJ2-1,TRBV7-6,TRBD2,CASSPVLAGGTNEQFF,TGTGCCAGCAGCCCGGTACTAGCGGGAGGGACAAATGAGCAGTTCTTC
-,TRBJ2-7,TRBV28,TRBD1,CASSPRQGTSYEQYF,TGTGCCAGCAGTCCCAGACAGGGAACGAGTTACGAGCAGTACTTC
-,TRBJ2-7,TRBV28,TRBD2,CASSPIAGANSYEQYF,TGTGCCAGCAGTCCAATAGCGGGAGCAAATTCCTACGAGCAGTACTTC
-,TRBJ2-3,TRBV29-1,-,CSVEDLADTQYF,TGCAGCGTTGAAGATCTGGCCGATACGCAGTATTTT
-,TRBJ2-7,TRBV28,TRBD2,CASHSGGIDYEQYF,TGTGCCAGCCACTCGGGGGGGATTGACTACGAGCAGTACTTC
few,TRBJ2-2,TRBV6-4,TRBD2,CASSGTSGNTGELFF,TGTGCCAGCAGTGGGACTAGCGGGAACACCGGGGAGCTGTTTTTT
-,TRBJ2-2,TRBV28,TRBD1,CASSLWRGRSTGELFF,TGTGCCAGCAGTTTATGGAGGGGGCGTAGCACCGGGGAGCTGTTTTTT
-,TRBJ2-7,TRBV11-1,-,CASSLRQGGTYEQYF,TGTGCCAGCAGCTTACGGCAGGGAGGAACCTACGAGCAGTACTTC
-,TRBJ1-1,TRBV5-4,-,CASSGSYTEAFF,TGTGCCAGCTCCGGGAGCTACACTGAAGCTTTCTTT
-,TRBJ2-7,TRBV27,TRBD2,CASSTYRLAGDYEQYF,TGTGCCAGCAGTACCTACAGACTAGCGGGAGACTACGAGCAGTACTTC
-,TRBJ2-3,TRBV19,-,CASRVTGGTDTQYF,TGTGCCAGTAGAGTGACAGGAGGCACAGATACGCAGTATTTT
-,TRBJ2-5,TRBV5-1,TRBD2,CASRVTSGQETQYF,TGCGCCAGCAGAGTGACTAGCGGGCAAGAGACCCAGTACTTC
-,TRBJ2-7,TRBV4-3,TRBD2,CASSQGGLAGEGGGYEQYF,TGCGCCAGCAGCCAAGGTGGACTAGCGGGAGAGGGTGGAGGGTACGAGCAGTACTTC
few,TRBJ2-7,TRBV9,TRBD1,CASSLGTGSSYEQYF,TGTGCCAGCAGCCTAGGGACAGGGAGCTCCTACGAGCAGTACTTC
-,TRBJ2-3,TRBV5-6,TRBD2,CASSFDAGVTDTQYF,TGTGCCAGCAGCTTTGATGCGGGAGTCACAGATACGCAGTATTTT
-,TRBJ1-2,TRBV6-1,-,CASHLEAFEEGYTF,TGTGCCAGCCACCTCGAGGCATTTGAGGAGGGCTACACCTTC
-,TRBJ1-1,TRBV6-5,TRBD1,CASSLGTGTMNTEAFF,TGTGCCAGCAGTTTGGGGACAGGGACTATGAACACTGAAGCTTTCTTT
-,TRBJ1-2,TRBV30,-,CAWKPGLSSDGYTF,TGTGCCTGGAAACCGGGACTTTCCTCTGATGGCTACACCTTC
-,TRBJ2-7,TRBV5-1,TRBD1,CASSLPTGGNEQYF,TGCGCCAGCAGCCTCCCTACAGGGGGCAACGAGCAGTACTTC
-,TRBJ1-4,TRBV5-1,-,CASSGGGDEKLFF,TGCGCCAGCAGCGGGGGAGGGGACGAAAAACTGTTTTTT
-,TRBJ2-1,TRBV29-1,-,CSVESGSSYNEQFF,TGCAGCGTTGAAAGTGGGAGCTCCTACAATGAGCAGTTCTTC
-,TRBJ2-5,TRBV6-1,TRBD1,CASSLDRSQETQYF,TGTGCCAGCAGTTTGGACAGGAGCCAAGAGACCCAGTACTTC
-,TRBJ2-3,TRBV15,-,CATWAGTSTDTQYF,TGTGCCACGTGGGCGGGAACTAGCACAGATACGCAGTATTTT
once,TRBJ2-5,TRBV5-1,-,CASSLGDSQETQYF,TGCGCCAGCAGCTTGGGTGACAGCCAAGAGACCCAGTACTTC
-,TRBJ2-5,TRBV4-1,-,CASSQGGLPQYF,TGCGCCAGCAGCCAAGGGGGGCTCCCCCAGTACTTC
-,TRBJ1-5,TRBV19,-,CASSMGGGQPQHF,TGTGCCAGTAGTATGGGGGGAGGTCAGCCCCAGCATTTT
few,TRBJ2-1,TRBV2,TRBD2,CASRMTSGYNEQFF,TGTGCCAGCAGGATGACTAGCGGCTACAATGAGCAGTTCTTC
many,TRBJ2-3,TRBV25-1,TRBD2,CASSESGGRTDTQYF,TGTGCCAGCAGTGAATCGGGGGGGCGGACAGATACGCAGTATTTT
-,TRBJ1-4,TRBV6-5,-,CASSFFATNEKLFF,TGTGCCAGCAGTTTTTTCGCAACTAATGAAAAACTGTTTTTT
-,TRBJ2-1,TRBV5-1,-,CASSSPGTYNEQFF,TGCGCCAGCAGCTCTCCGGGAACCTACAATGAGCAGTTCTTC
-,TRBJ1-1,TRBV9,-,CASSGIPGMTGTEAFF,TGTGCCAGCAGCGGGATTCCGGGGATGACCGGCACTGAAGCTTTCTTT